This T cell receptor beta chain was identified during a study of TIL therapy for anti-PD-1-resistant metastatic lung cancer. Study-wide context: Median patient age was about 55, ranging about 38-80 years.

The time point was: pre-treatment sample, taken before nivolumab and TIL therapy. Germline V gives CDR1 SGHTA, CDR2 FQGTGA. With V trimmed by 4 bases and J by 10 bases, 4 bases remained unmatched. This CDR3 comprises 13 residues. This was the immunoSEQ v3 assay. Clones were sequenced by immunoSEQ multiplex PCR, and TCRdb holds only the in-frame ones, with some missing. The sample lists around 55,000 clones; roughly four fifths were seen once. This chain uses TRBV7-3 with TRBJ2-1; 10 bases align to TRBD2. This TCR was recovered from a person aged 25 to 79 with non-small cell lung cancer. The sequencing used blood, collected at baseline. CDR3 in amino acids: CASSSIAGGEQFF. CDR3 DNA: TGTGCCAGCAGCTCCATAGCGGGAGGAGAGCAGTTCTTC. Full variable domain (remainder filled in from reference TRBV7-3 and TRBJ2-1): GAGVSQTPSNKVTEKGKYVELRCDPISGHTALYWYRQSLGQGPEFLIYFQGTGAADDSGLPNDRFFAVRPEGSVSTLKIQRTERGDSAVYLCASSSIAGGEQFFGPGTRLTVL.